This entry lists 25 T cell receptor beta chains sequenced from one sample in a study of OX40 agonist ivuxolimab in advanced cancers. The repertoire was sequenced with immunoSEQ multiplex PCR; TCRdb's copy has only in-frame clones and lacks some. The table has 60,000 to 75,000 clones, 80% seen once. This specimen consisted of CD4+ or CD8+ T cells sorted from blood, obtained in a trial of the OX40 agonist ivuxolimab. The receptor source for this set is an adult with an advanced solid tumor such as melanoma, head and neck, liver or kidney cancer.

The CDR3 sequence: CASSSTAPHEQYF. The CDR3 DNA follows: TGTGCCAGCAGTTCCACGGCCCCCCACGAGCAGTACTTC. This rearrangement joins TRBV28 to TRBJ2-7; D gene unclear. CDR1 and CDR2 (germline): MDHEN, SYDVKM. The germline V and J ends were trimmed by 4 bases and 5 bases, with 12 bases remaining between them. This CDR3 contains 13 residues.

This clone was detected only once. The chain is built from TRBV30 and TRBJ2-7; the match to TRBD1 covers 7 bases. There are 13 residues in the CDR3. The germline CDR1 and CDR2 sequences are GTSNPN and SVGIG (reference sequence). Losses at the gene ends were 8 bases for V and 0 bases for J; bases not matched to a gene: 7. The DNA of the CDR3 is TGTGCCCAACAGGGGCCGAGCTCCTACGAGCAGTACTTC. Its translation: CAQQGPSSYEQYF.

This chain connects TRBV15 to TRBJ1-2; possible D gene TRBD1, 5 bases. CDR1 and CDR2 (germline): LNHNV, YYDKDF (reference sequence). The CDR3 has 16 residues. V was cut by 4 bases and J by 1 base, with 16 bases left in between. The CDR3 spells CATSTPTGSVNYGYTF. The CDR3 DNA follows: TGTGCCACCAGCACCCCTACAGGAAGCGTTAACTATGGCTACACCTTC.

This clone came up once. The CDR3 bases are TGTGCCAGAAGCCAGGGCCACCAAGAGGGAAAACTGTTTTTT. Protein: CARSQGHQEGKLFF. This chain joins TRBV5-3 and TRBJ1-4, with a tentative D call TRBD1 (5 bases). Being an ORF, TRBV5-3 has a function that is uncertain. Between the trimmed V and J ends, which lost 4 bases and 10 bases, there was a span of 17 bases. CDR3 size: 14 residues.

The gene calls are TRBV14 and TRBJ2-5; 9 nucleotides match TRBD2. The trim removed 1 base at V and 2 bases at J, leaving 8 bases unmatched. The CDR3 is made up of 17 amino acids. Per the germline V gene, CDR1 is SGHDN and CDR2 is FVKESK. CDR3 loop: CASSQGEASGAQETQYF. As DNA, the CDR3 is TGTGCCAGCAGCCAAGGAGAAGCTAGCGGGGCACAAGAGACCCAGTACTTC.

The chain joins TRBV10-3 to TRBJ1-4; no reliable D call. The V gene lost 0 bases and the J gene lost 11 bases, with 16 bases spanning the gap. CDR3 length: 15 amino acids. Germline CDR1 ENHRY, CDR2 SYGVKD. The CDR3 region is CAISESRTLEVKLFF. DNA of the CDR3: TGTGCCATCAGTGAGTCCAGGACCTTAGAGGTCAAACTGTTTTTT.

This clone occurred a few times. The V and J genes are TRBV6-6 and TRBJ2-7, with TRBD1 matching 8 bases. Per germline, CDR1 MNHNY and CDR2 SVGAGI (reference sequence). CDR3 length: 16 amino acids. After removal of 6 bases from V and 1 base from J, the junction contained 11 bases not matched to a gene. CDR3 in amino acids: CASSTDRGTGSYEQYF. CDR3 nucleotide sequence: TGTGCCAGCAGCACAGATAGGGGGACAGGTTCCTACGAGCAGTACTTC.

V is TRBV5-1 and J is TRBJ2-3, with a weak D call TRBD1 (6 bases). The CDR3 is made up of 12 amino acids. CDR1 is SGHRS, CDR2 YFSETQ, per germline. Trimming pared 7 bases from V and 3 bases from J, leaving 9 bases between. CDR3 region: CASGGETDTQYF. The CDR3 region has the DNA TGCGCCAGCGGGGGCGAGACAGATACGCAGTATTTT.

J is TRBJ1-3 and V is TRBV5-1, with D possibly TRBD1 on 6 matching bases. Trimming removed 4 bases from V and 2 bases from J, with 10 bases in between. The CDR3 has 14 amino acids. Germline CDR1 and CDR2: SGHRS and YFSETQ. This chain's CDR3 is CASSVTGTGNTIYF. In nucleotides, the CDR3 is TGCGCCAGCAGCGTTACAGGGACTGGAAACACCATATATTTT. Using reference TRBV5-1 and TRBJ1-3 for the parts outside the CDR3, the full variable domain is KAGVTQTPRYLIKTRGQQVTLSCSPISGHRSVSWYQQTPGQGLQFLFEYFSETQRNKGNFPGRFSGRQFSNSRSEMNVSTLELGDSALYLCASSVTGTGNTIYFGEGSWLTVV.

This chain links TRBV7-2 with TRBJ1-1; D gene uncertain. Trimming stripped 5 bases from V and 5 bases from J, with 12 bases between. The CDR3 covers 13 residues. Germline values: CDR1 SGHTA, CDR2 FQGNSA. In DNA form, the CDR3 reads TGTGCCAGCAGCCCCCTTGGCGATACTGAAGCTTTCTTT. Translation: CASSPLGDTEAFF.

This clone was recorded a few times. The V gene is TRBV19, the J gene TRBJ1-2; 7 nucleotides align to TRBD1. The V gene end was trimmed by 7 bases and the J gene end by 5 bases; junction bases not matched to a gene: 19. The CDR3 is made up of 17 amino acids. Germline CDR1 LNHDA, CDR2 SQIVND (reference sequence). CDR3: CASTFDRDRSLRYGYTF. The CDR3 coding sequence is TGTGCCAGTACCTTTGACAGGGACCGATCACTTCGATATGGCTACACCTTC.

Sample share makes this clone medium-sized. The rearrangement joins TRBV4-1 to TRBJ1-5; unclear D gene. This CDR3 spans 18 amino acids. Between the trimmed V and J ends, which lost 1 base and 6 bases, there was a span of 22 bases. CDR1 and CDR2 (germline): MGHRA, YSYEKL. CDR3 bases: TGCGCCAGCAGCCAAGTTCCCCTCAGCAGAAGGCTCATTCAGCCCCAGCATTTT. Its protein product is CASSQVPLSRRLIQPQHF.

The chain combines TRBV5-6 with TRBJ1-2, with D hard to call. The CDR3 extends over 16 amino acids. Germline CDR1 SGHDT, CDR2 YYEEEE. Trimming cost V 6 bases and J 8 bases, with 26 bases left between them. The CDR3 spells CASTLIGPIPTSGYTF. The CDR3 DNA reads TGTGCCAGCACCCTAATCGGGCCAATACCGACCTCAGGCTACACCTTC. The full variable domain, in which reference TRBV5-6 and TRBJ1-2 provide the parts outside the CDR3, is DAGVTQSPTHLIKTRGQQVTLRCSPKSGHDTVSWYQQALGQGPQFIFQYYEEEERQRGNFPDRFSGHQFPNYSSELNVNALLLGDSALYLCASTLIGPIPTSGYTFGSGTRLTVV.

In the case of this clone: At the DNA level, this CDR3 is encoded by other sequences in the same sample as well. The chain joins TRBV6-1 to TRBJ2-7; D might be TRBD1 or TRBD2, each matching 5 bases. Germline CDR1 reads MNHNS; CDR2 reads SASEGT. Trimming shortened V by 4 bases and J by 3 bases, and 10 bases separated the two germline ends. The CDR3 spans 13 residues. This chain's CDR3 is CASSAGGGYEQYF. CDR3 coding DNA: TGTGCCAGCAGTGCCGGTGGGGGCTACGAGCAGTACTTC.

The chain uses TRBV15 and TRBJ1-1; maybe TRBD1 (5 bases). Germline V CDR1 and CDR2: LNHNV, YYDKDF (reference sequence). Trimming stripped 5 bases from V and 5 bases from J, with 9 bases between. The CDR3 consists of 12 residues. CDR3 amino acids: CATSSRATEAFF. The CDR3 coding sequence is TGTGCCACCAGCTCCAGGGCTACTGAAGCTTTCTTT.

This chain connects TRBV25-1 to TRBJ1-2, with D possibly being TRBD1 (6 bases). CDR3 length equals 14 residues. V lost 3 bases and J lost 2, with 10 bases in between. Germline values: CDR1 MGHDK, CDR2 SYGVNS. For the CDR3, the DNA is TGTGCCAGCAGTGATCGGGACACGAACTATGGCTACACCTTC. Translation gives CASSDRDTNYGYTF.

V is TRBV19 and J is TRBJ1-3, with a tentative D call TRBD1 (5 bases). The CDR3 extends over 16 amino acids. The germline gives CDR1 LNHDA, CDR2 SQIVND (reference sequence). Deletions cut 5 bases from V and 0 bases from J, with 14 bases between. CDR3 bases: TGTGCCAGTAGTTCCTCGGGACCCCTCTCTGGAAACACCATATATTTT. Protein product: CASSSSGPLSGNTIYF. Combining the CDR3 with reference TRBV19 and TRBJ1-3 gives the whole variable domain DGGITQSPKYLFRKEGQNVTLSCEQNLNHDAMYWYRQDPGQGLRLIYYSQIVNDFQKGDIAEGYSVSREKKESFPLTVTSAQKNPTAFYLCASSSSGPLSGNTIYFGEGSWLTVV.

This clone has a single count. The chain carries TRBV7-2 and TRBJ2-7; weak D call: TRBD1 (6 bases). Trimming stripped 3 bases from V and 5 bases from J, with 11 bases between. The CDR3 sequence is 13 residues long. The germline CDR1 and CDR2 sequences are SGHTA and FQGNSA. The CDR3 spells CASSLTQGNEQYF. CDR3 bases: TGTGCCAGCAGCTTGACACAGGGTAACGAGCAGTACTTC. The full variable domain, in which reference TRBV7-2 and TRBJ2-7 provide the parts outside the CDR3, is GAGVSQSPSNKVTEKGKDVELRCDPISGHTALYWYRQSLGQGLEFLIYFQGNSAPDKSGLPSDRFSAERTGGSVSTLTIQRTQQEDSAVYLCASSLTQGNEQYFGPGTRLTVT.

The V call is TRBV5-1, the J call TRBJ1-6; D might be TRBD1 (5 bases). CDR3 length: 17 amino acids. The V gene's germline CDR1 is SGHRS and CDR2 YFSETQ. Trimming shortened V by 3 bases and J by 0 bases, and 13 bases separated the two germline ends. The CDR3 nucleotides read TGCGCCAGCAGCTCCGACAGCTTAGACTCCTATAATTCACCCCTCCACTTT. Protein sequence: CASSSDSLDSYNSPLHF.

The gene calls are TRBV7-9 and TRBJ1-1, with D hard to call. The V end was cut by 0 bases, the J end by 7 bases, with 9 bases between. This CDR3 comprises 13 residues. In germline, CDR1 is SEHNR, CDR2 FQNEAQ (reference sequence). CDR3 protein: CASSLAGLSEAFF. Here the CDR3 DNA reads TGTGCCAGCAGCTTAGCTGGACTGAGTGAAGCTTTCTTT.

This clone was seen more than once but under ten times. The chain joins TRBV2 to TRBJ2-3; 8 nucleotides align to TRBD1. The CDR3 has 16 residues. V lost 6 bases and J lost 0; bases outside the gene matches: 8. The germline V gene has CDR1 SNHLY and CDR2 FYNNEI. The chain's CDR3 is CASRGLTGESTDTQYF. The CDR3 nucleotides read TGTGCCAGCAGGGGACTGACAGGGGAAAGCACAGATACGCAGTATTTT.

The chain has TRBV9 and TRBJ1-1; TRBD1 might be the D (5 bases). There are 16 residues in the CDR3. V lost 5 bases and J lost 1, with 18 bases in between. CDR1 is SGDLS, CDR2 YYNGEE, per germline. The CDR3 coding sequence is TGTGCCAGCAGTCAAAGTCTTGGGACGTCGAACACTGAAGCTTTCTTT. The encoded protein is CASSQSLGTSNTEAFF.

On this clone: Other DNA sequences in this specimen translate into the identical CDR3. The chain recombines TRBV2 with TRBJ2-3; 7 nucleotides line up with TRBD1. Losses at the gene ends were 6 bases for V and 0 bases for J; bases not matched to a gene: 3. The CDR3 contains 14 residues. Germline assignment: CDR1 SNHLY and CDR2 FYNNEI. As DNA, the CDR3 is TGTGCCAGCAGGGGGGACAGCAGCACAGATACGCAGTATTTT. It specifies CASRGDSSTDTQYF. The complete variable domain, with remaining parts taken from reference TRBV2 and TRBJ2-3, reads EPEVTQTPSHQVTQMGQEVILRCVPISNHLYFYWYRQILGQKVEFLVSFYNNEISEKSEIFDDQFSVERPDGSNFTLKIRSTKLEDSAMYFCASRGDSSTDTQYFGPGTRLTVL.

The chain uses TRBV10-1 and TRBJ1-2; D ambiguous. V was trimmed by 2 bases and J by 8 bases, leaving 9 bases between them. This CDR3 contains 12 residues. Germline V gene sequence: CDR1 WNHNN, CDR2 SYGVQD (reference sequence). The CDR3 region has the DNA TGCGCCAGCAGTGAGGGCAGGTACGGCTACACCTTC. Translation: CASSEGRYGYTF.

The chain employs TRBV5-1 and TRBJ2-1, with D unresolved. The CDR3 consists of 12 residues. The germline V gene has CDR1 SGHRS and CDR2 YFSETQ. Trimming took off 0 bases at V and 9 bases at J, with 7 bases between the two ends. CDR3 DNA sequence: TGCGCCAGCAGCTTGGCTCGTCTTGAGCAGTTCTTC. Amino acids: CASSLARLEQFF.